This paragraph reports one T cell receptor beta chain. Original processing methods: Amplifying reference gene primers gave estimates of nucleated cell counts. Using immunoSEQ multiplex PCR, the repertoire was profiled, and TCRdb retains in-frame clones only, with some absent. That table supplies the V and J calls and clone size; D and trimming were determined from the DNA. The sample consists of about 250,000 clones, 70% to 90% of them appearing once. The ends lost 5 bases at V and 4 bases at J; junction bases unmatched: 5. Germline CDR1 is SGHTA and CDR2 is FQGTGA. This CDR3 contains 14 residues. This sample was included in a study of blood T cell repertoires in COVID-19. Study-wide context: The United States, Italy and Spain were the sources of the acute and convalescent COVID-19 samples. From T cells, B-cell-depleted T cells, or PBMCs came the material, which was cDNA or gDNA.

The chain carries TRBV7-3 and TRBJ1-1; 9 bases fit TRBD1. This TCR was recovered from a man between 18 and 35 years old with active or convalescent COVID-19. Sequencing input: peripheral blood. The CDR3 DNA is TGTGCCAGCAGCCTCGACAGGGGGACCACTGAAGCTTTCTTT. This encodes CASSLDRGTTEAFF.